A single sample is the source of the 20 T cell receptor beta chains below, sequenced in a study of CD8 T cell repertoires and HIV-1 epitope variants. These TCRs are of unknown antigen specificity. Assay used: immunoSEQ multiplex PCR; TCRdb lists only in-frame clones, some missing. This table holds thousands of clones, approximately 60% found once. Source material: cultured CD8+ T cells derived from PBMCs. Receptors originate from a male donor with HIV.

V and J are TRBV9 and TRBJ1-3; tentative D call: TRBD1 (5 bases). CDR3 size: 14 residues. The germline gives CDR1 SGDLS, CDR2 YYNGEE. V lost 3 bases, J lost 4 bases, and 11 bases lay in between. CDR3 protein: CASSAGARGNTIYF. CDR3 nucleotides: TGTGCCAGCAGCGCCGGGGCTCGCGGAAACACCATATATTTT. Supplemented by reference TRBV9 and TRBJ1-3, the full variable domain reads DSGVTQTPKHLITATGQRVTLRCSPRSGDLSVYWYQQSLDQGLQFLIQYYNGEERAKGNILERFSAQQFPDLHSELNLSSLELGDSALYFCASSAGARGNTIYFGEGSWLTVV.

The gene calls are TRBV19 and TRBJ2-7; no firm D call. Trimming shortened V by 3 bases and J by 3 bases, and 18 bases separated the two germline ends. The CDR3 is 16 amino acids. Looked up from germline, CDR1 is LNHDA and CDR2 is SQIVND (reference sequence). Here the CDR3 DNA reads TGTGCCAGTAGTATGTCTCGGCCAGCAACTGTCTACGAGCAGTACTTC. Its protein is CASSMSRPATVYEQYF.

This clone was seen only once. This chain joins TRBV7-2 and TRBJ2-5; D unclear. The CDR3 is made up of 14 amino acids. Trimming removed 2 bases from V and 2 bases from J, with 9 bases in between. Germline V gives CDR1 SGHTA, CDR2 FQGNSA. This CDR3 reads CASSLSLGQETQYF. The CDR3 nucleotides are TGTGCCAGCAGCTTATCGCTGGGGCAAGAGACCCAGTACTTC.

The rearrangement links TRBV5-4 to TRBJ2-7; TRBD1 agrees at 8 bases. V gave up 0 bases and J gave up 5 bases; unmatched junction bases: 1. The CDR3 covers 13 residues. Germline assignment: CDR1 SGHNT and CDR2 YYREEE (reference sequence). The CDR3, as DNA: TGTGCCAGCAGCTTGGGACAGGGGAACGAGCAGTACTTC. Encoded protein: CASSLGQGNEQYF.

This clone was detected a few times. V usage is TRBV28 and J usage is TRBJ1-5, with D maybe TRBD1 (6 bases). With 0 bases removed from V and 4 bases from J, the gap between germline ends came to 10 bases. Germline loops: CDR1 MDHEN, CDR2 SYDVKM. The CDR3 contains 15 residues. CDR3 loop: CASSLWGADNQPQHF. CDR3 sequence (DNA): TGTGCCAGCAGTTTATGGGGGGCGGATAATCAGCCCCAGCATTTT.

The chain combines TRBV28 with TRBJ2-3, with TRBD2 matching 12 bases. Losses at the gene ends were 2 bases for V and 6 bases for J; bases not matched to a gene: 9. Per the germline V gene, CDR1 is MDHEN and CDR2 is SYDVKM. This CDR3 contains 17 residues. The CDR3 DNA reads as TGTGCCAGCAGTTTACAACGGACTAGCGGGACGGGCGATACGCAGTATTTT. The encoded protein is CASSLQRTSGTGDTQYF.

This clone appeared a few times. The chain uses TRBV6-5 and TRBJ2-1, with a possible D match to TRBD2 (6 bases). The CDR3 covers 13 residues. V dropped 4 bases and J dropped 8 bases, with 12 bases sitting between them. Germline V gene data show CDR1 as MNHEY and CDR2 as SVGAGI. CDR3: CASSSRDSDEQFF. CDR3 in DNA: TGTGCCAGCAGTTCCCGGGACTCGGATGAGCAGTTCTTC.

The V and J genes are TRBV5-6 and TRBJ2-3; possibly TRBD1 for D (5 bases). V was shortened by 2 bases and J by 6 bases, with 10 bases between the two germline ends. The germline V gene has CDR1 SGHDT and CDR2 YYEEEE. CDR3 length equals 13 residues. The CDR3 DNA reads as TGTGCCAGCAGCTTAGGGGCTCGGGATACGCAGTATTTT. Translating it yields CASSLGARDTQYF.

The V and J genes are TRBV19 and TRBJ1-1; D possibly corresponds to TRBD1 (6 bases). V lost 7 bases, J lost 3 bases, and 15 bases lay in between. CDR1 and CDR2 (germline): LNHDA, SQIVND (reference sequence). The CDR3 loop spans 14 amino acids. The DNA for the CDR3 is TGTGCCAGTATGGAAGGGGGGATTCACACTGAAGCTTTCTTT. Residues: CASMEGGIHTEAFF. Supplemented by reference TRBV19 and TRBJ1-1, the full variable domain reads DGGITQSPKYLFRKEGQNVTLSCEQNLNHDAMYWYRQDPGQGLRLIYYSQIVNDFQKGDIAEGYSVSREKKESFPLTVTSAQKNPTAFYLCASMEGGIHTEAFFGQGTRLTVV.

The chain combines TRBV28 with TRBJ1-1, with unresolved D. Germline loops: CDR1 MDHEN, CDR2 SYDVKM. The CDR3 is made up of 17 amino acids. The V gene lost 4 bases and the J gene lost 1 base, with 19 bases spanning the gap. CDR3 nucleotide sequence: TGTGCCAGCAGTTCCGGGCCCCCTAGGCACTCGAACACTGAAGCTTTCTTT. It translates to CASSSGPPRHSNTEAFF.

The chain joins TRBV6-5 to TRBJ2-7, with 11 bases identical to TRBD2. The ends lost 10 bases at V and 4 bases at J; junction bases unmatched: 12. The CDR3 totals 15 residues. CDR1 MNHEY and CDR2 SVGAGI come from the germline V gene. The CDR3 nucleotides are TGTGCCACCTTTCTGAGAACTAGCGGGAGTTACGAGCAGTACTTC. Its protein is CATFLRTSGSYEQYF.

CDR3 DNA sequence: TGTGCCAGTAGTGTGTCGGGCTCCCAATACAATCAGCCCCAGCATTTT. It yields the protein CASSVSGSQYNQPQHF. This chain links TRBV19 with TRBJ1-5; D unclear. The CDR3 runs to 16 residues. Per the germline V gene, CDR1 is LNHDA and CDR2 is SQIVND (reference sequence). Trimming took off 5 bases at V and 3 bases at J, with 17 bases between the two ends.

The CDR3 bases are TGTGCCAGCAGCTACAGGGGAACCGGGGAGCTGTTTTTT. It specifies CASSYRGTGELFF. J is TRBJ2-2 and V is TRBV7-9, with 7 bases matching TRBD1. V shed 4 bases and J 5 bases; nucleotides not matched to a gene: 1. Per the germline V gene, CDR1 is SEHNR and CDR2 is FQNEAQ (reference sequence). The CDR3 covers 13 residues.

The J gene is TRBJ2-2, the V gene TRBV9; TRBD1 aligns across 10 bases. Losses at the gene ends were 4 bases for V and 3 bases for J; bases not matched to a gene: 12. Germline CDR1 and CDR2: SGDLS and YYNGEE. There are 18 residues in the CDR3. This CDR3 reads CASSPNPPGQGHTGELFF. Here the CDR3 DNA reads TGTGCCAGCAGCCCGAATCCCCCGGGACAGGGGCACACCGGGGAGCTGTTTTTT.

The chain uses TRBV28 and TRBJ2-1; D unclear. The CDR3 sequence is 13 residues long. V was pared by 3 bases and J by 6 bases, with 9 bases between. Germline V gene sequence: CDR1 MDHEN, CDR2 SYDVKM. CDR3 DNA: TGTGCCAGCAGTTTTTCACAAGGCAATGAGCAGTTCTTC. Amino acids: CASSFSQGNEQFF.

The chain joins TRBV7-8 to TRBJ2-7; tentatively, D is TRBD1 or TRBD2 (5 bases each). CDR3 length: 13 amino acids. The ends were cut back, 1 base at V and 5 bases at J, with 9 bases in the middle. Per the germline V gene, CDR1 is SGHVS and CDR2 is FQNEAQ. The CDR3 here is CASSLGGFDEQYF. The CDR3 DNA reads as TGTGCCAGCAGCTTAGGGGGGTTCGACGAGCAGTACTTC.

The table lists this clone with a few counts. This chain connects TRBV14 to TRBJ1-2; a possible D gene is TRBD1 (6 bases). The V and J ends lost 6 bases and 8 bases respectively, with 16 bases between them. CDR3 length equals 13 residues. The V gene's germline CDR1 is SGHDN and CDR2 FVKESK. CDR3 in DNA: TGTGCCAGCAGTCCTATCACAGGGATCGGCTACACCTTC. This translates into CASSPITGIGYTF.

This clone was picked up a small number of times. This rearrangement joins TRBV19 to TRBJ1-1; D is uncertain. Germline loops: CDR1 LNHDA, CDR2 SQIVND (reference sequence). This CDR3 region has 13 residues. The V end lost 10 bases, the J end lost 3 bases, and 15 bases lay between the germline ends. This CDR3 reads CATMTGVYTEAFF. The CDR3 region has the DNA TGTGCCACTATGACGGGAGTCTACACTGAAGCTTTCTTT.

This clone was observed a handful of times. The chain uses TRBV10-3 and TRBJ2-7; 11 nucleotides agree with TRBD1. Germline V gene data show CDR1 as ENHRY and CDR2 as SYGVKD. After removal of 11 bases from V and 4 bases from J, the junction contained 7 bases not matched to a gene. The CDR3 covers 13 residues. For the CDR3, the DNA is TGTGCCTCCCGGGACAGGGGGGGTTACGAGCAGTACTTC. Protein sequence: CASRDRGGYEQYF.

The chain links TRBV9 to TRBJ2-2, with 10 bases matching TRBD2. There are 17 residues in the CDR3. Losses at the gene ends were 3 bases for V and 5 bases for J; bases not matched to a gene: 10. The V gene's germline CDR1 is SGDLS and CDR2 YYNGEE. CDR3: CASSDSTSGFQTGELFF. CDR3 bases: TGTGCCAGCAGCGACTCGACTAGCGGGTTCCAAACCGGGGAGCTGTTTTTT.